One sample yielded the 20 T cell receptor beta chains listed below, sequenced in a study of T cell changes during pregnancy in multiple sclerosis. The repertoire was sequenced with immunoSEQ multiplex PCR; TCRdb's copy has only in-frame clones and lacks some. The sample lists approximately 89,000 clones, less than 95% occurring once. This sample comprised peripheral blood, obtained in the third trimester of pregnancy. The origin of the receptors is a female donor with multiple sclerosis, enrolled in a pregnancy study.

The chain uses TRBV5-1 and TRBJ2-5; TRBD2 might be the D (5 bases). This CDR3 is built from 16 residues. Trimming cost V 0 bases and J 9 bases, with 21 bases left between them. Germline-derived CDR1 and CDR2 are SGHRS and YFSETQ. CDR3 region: CASSLAPGSDRGPQYF. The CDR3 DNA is TGCGCCAGCAGCTTGGCCCCGGGGTCAGACCGTGGGCCCCAGTACTTC.

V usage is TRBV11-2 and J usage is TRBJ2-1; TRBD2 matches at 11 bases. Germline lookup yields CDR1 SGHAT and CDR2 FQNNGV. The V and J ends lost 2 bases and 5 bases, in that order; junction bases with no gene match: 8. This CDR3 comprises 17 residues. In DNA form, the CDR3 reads TGTGCCAGCAGCTTATCCCTAGCGGGGGGCGGTAACAATGAGCAGTTCTTC. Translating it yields CASSLSLAGGGNNEQFF.

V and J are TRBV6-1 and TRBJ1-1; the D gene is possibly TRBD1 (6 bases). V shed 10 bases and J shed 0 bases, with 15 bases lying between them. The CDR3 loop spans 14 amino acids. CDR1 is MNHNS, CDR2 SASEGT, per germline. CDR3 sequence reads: CATNRENMNTEAFF. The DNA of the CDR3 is TGTGCCACAAACAGGGAAAACATGAACACTGAAGCTTTCTTT.

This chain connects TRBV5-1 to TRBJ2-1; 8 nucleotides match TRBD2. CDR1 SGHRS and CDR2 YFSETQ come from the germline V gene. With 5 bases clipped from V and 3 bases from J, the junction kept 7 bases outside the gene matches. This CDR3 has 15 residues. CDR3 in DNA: TGCGCCAGCAGGGTAGCGGGGTTGGGCTACAATGAGCAGTTCTTC. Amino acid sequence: CASRVAGLGYNEQFF.

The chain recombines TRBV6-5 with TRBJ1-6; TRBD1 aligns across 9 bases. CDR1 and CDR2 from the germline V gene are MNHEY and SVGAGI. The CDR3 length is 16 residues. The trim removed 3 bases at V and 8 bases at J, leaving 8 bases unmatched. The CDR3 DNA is TGTGCCAGCAGTTATCGGCCGGGACAGGGTCATTCACCCCTCCACTTT. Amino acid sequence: CASSYRPGQGHSPLHF.

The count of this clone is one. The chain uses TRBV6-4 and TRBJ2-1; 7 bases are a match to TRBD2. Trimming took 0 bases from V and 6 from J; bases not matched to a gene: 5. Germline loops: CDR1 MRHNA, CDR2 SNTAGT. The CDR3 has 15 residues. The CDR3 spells CASSDSGGGFNEQFF. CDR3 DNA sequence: TGTGCCAGCAGTGACTCTGGCGGGGGATTCAATGAGCAGTTCTTC.

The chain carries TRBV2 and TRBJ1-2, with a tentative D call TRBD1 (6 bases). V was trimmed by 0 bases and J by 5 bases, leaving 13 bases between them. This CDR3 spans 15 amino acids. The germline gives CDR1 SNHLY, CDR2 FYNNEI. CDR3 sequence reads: CASSEAPGTIYGYTF. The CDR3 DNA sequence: TGTGCCAGCAGTGAAGCTCCCGGGACAATATATGGCTACACCTTC.

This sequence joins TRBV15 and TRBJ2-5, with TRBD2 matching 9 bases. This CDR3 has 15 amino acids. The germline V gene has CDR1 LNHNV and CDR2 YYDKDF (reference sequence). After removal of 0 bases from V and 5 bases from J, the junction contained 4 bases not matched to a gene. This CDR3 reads CATSRDGREGETQYF. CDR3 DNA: TGTGCCACCAGCAGAGATGGGCGGGAGGGGGAGACCCAGTACTTC.

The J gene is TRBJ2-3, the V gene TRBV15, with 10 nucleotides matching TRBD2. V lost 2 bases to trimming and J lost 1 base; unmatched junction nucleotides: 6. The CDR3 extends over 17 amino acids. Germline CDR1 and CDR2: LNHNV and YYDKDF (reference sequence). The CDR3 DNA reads TGTGCCACCAGCAGAATCCTAGCGGGGGCCCGCACAGATACGCAGTATTTT. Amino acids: CATSRILAGARTDTQYF.

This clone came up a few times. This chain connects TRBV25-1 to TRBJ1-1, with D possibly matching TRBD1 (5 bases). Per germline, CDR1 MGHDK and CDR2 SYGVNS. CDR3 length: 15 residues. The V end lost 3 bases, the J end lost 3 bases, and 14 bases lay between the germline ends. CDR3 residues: CASSDPSGGDTEAFF. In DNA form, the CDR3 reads TGTGCCAGCAGTGACCCCTCCGGGGGGGACACTGAAGCTTTCTTT.

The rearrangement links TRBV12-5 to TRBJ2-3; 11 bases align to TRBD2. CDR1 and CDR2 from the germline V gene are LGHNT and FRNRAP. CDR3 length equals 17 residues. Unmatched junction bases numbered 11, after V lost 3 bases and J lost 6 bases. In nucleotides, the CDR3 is TGTGCTAGTGGTTTCACCATTATAGCGGGGGGGCCCGATACGCAGTATTTT. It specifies CASGFTIIAGGPDTQYF.

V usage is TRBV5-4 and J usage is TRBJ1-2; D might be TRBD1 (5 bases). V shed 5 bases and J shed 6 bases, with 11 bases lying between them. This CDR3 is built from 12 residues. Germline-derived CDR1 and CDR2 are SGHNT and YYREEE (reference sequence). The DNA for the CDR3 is TGTGCCAGCAGATACAGGACGGATGGCTACACCTTC. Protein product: CASRYRTDGYTF.

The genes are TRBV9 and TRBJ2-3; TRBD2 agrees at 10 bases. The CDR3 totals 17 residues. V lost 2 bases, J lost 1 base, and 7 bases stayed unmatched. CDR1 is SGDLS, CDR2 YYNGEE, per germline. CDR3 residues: CASSVNSGGPRTDTQYF. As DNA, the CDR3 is TGTGCCAGCAGCGTCAATAGCGGGGGGCCCCGCACAGATACGCAGTATTTT.

The CDR3, as DNA: TGTGCCAGCAGCCTGGGACTAGCGGGGGCCTCACGGGAGTATTTT. This encodes CASSLGLAGASREYF. V gene TRBV7-9 combines with J gene TRBJ2-3, with 14 positions matching TRBD2. The CDR3 extends over 15 amino acids. Germline trimming cut 5 bases from V and 13 bases from J; bases unmatched to any gene: 11. Germline CDR1 SEHNR, CDR2 FQNEAQ (reference sequence).

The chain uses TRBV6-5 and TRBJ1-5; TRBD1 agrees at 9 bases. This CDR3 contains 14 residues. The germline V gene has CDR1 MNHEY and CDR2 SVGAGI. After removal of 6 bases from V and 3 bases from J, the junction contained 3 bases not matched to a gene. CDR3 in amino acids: CASSGQGYNQPQHF. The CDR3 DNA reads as TGTGCCAGCAGCGGACAGGGGTACAATCAGCCCCAGCATTTT.

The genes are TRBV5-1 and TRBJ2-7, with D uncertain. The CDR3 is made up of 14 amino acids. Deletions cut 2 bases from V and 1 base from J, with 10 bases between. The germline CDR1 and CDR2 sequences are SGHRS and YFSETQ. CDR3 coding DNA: TGCGCCAGCAGCTTAAACCCCCGGTCCTACGAGCAGTACTTC. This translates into CASSLNPRSYEQYF.

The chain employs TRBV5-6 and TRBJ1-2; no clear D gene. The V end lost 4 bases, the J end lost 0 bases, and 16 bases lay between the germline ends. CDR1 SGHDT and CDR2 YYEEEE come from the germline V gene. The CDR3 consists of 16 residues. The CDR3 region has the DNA TGTGCCAGCAGCCTGATTTCAGGAACCCCTAACTATGGCTACACCTTC. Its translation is CASSLISGTPNYGYTF.

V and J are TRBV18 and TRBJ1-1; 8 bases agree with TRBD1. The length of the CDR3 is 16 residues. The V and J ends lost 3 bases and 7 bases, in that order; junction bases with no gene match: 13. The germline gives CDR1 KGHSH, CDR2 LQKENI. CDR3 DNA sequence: TGTGCCAGCTCACCGACTTCGACAGGGGTGAAGGGTGAAGCTTTCTTT. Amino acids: CASSPTSTGVKGEAFF.

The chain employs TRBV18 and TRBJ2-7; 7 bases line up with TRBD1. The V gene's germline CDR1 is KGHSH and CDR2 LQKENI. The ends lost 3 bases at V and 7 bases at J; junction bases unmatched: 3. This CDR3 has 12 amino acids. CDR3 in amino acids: CASSPTGPEQYF. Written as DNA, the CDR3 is TGTGCCAGCTCACCGACAGGGCCTGAGCAGTACTTC.

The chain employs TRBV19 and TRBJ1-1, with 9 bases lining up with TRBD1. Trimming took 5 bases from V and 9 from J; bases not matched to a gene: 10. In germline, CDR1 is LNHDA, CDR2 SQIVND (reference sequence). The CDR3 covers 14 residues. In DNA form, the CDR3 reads TGTGCCAGTAGTGGACCGATCGGGACAGGGAAAGCTTTCTTT. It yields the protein CASSGPIGTGKAFF.